These 17 T cell receptor beta chains came from one sample sequenced in a study of spatial heterogeneity in lung cancer. The study, taken as a whole, reports: Expanded alpha and beta TCR counts within tumors tracked tumor mutation counts.

Their antigens are not known. Via MiXCR, TCRdb re-called the 5' RACE reads, giving one row per CDR3 protein. The sample lists more than 25,000 distinct CDR3 sequences, approximately 6.5% occurring once. The sample's time point: sample taken at primary tumor resection. The input for sequencing was lung tumor tissue, taken at surgery. These receptor sequences come from a male donor with early-stage non-small cell lung cancer.

This clonotype appeared a single time. V is TRBV7-2 and J is TRBJ2-7, with D unclear. Trimming stripped 5 bases from V and 3 bases from J, with 11 bases between. In germline, CDR1 is SGHTA, CDR2 FQGNSA. This CDR3 has 13 amino acids. The chain's CDR3 is CASSPDMIYEQYF. The CDR3 DNA sequence: TGTGCCAGCAGCCCTGACATGATCTACGAGCAGTACTTC.

This clonotype has a count of ten or more. The genes are TRBV7-9 and TRBJ1-2; 8 bases agree with TRBD1. The length of the CDR3 is 14 residues. Per the germline V gene, CDR1 is SEHNR and CDR2 is FQNEAQ (reference sequence). J gave up 8 bases and V 4 bases, and 9 bases lay outside the gene matches. CDR3 sequence reads: CASSYGQGGRGYTF. CDR3 bases: TGTGCCAGCAGCTACGGACAGGGAGGTAGAGGCTACACCTTC.

The chain recombines TRBV7-2 with TRBJ1-6; D ambiguous. Germline assignment: CDR1 SGHTA and CDR2 FQGNSA. Trimming removed 3 bases at V and 11 bases at J, with 14 bases between. There are 14 residues in the CDR3. The CDR3 sequence is CASSLEGYRAPLHF. The CDR3 DNA reads TGTGCCAGCAGCTTGGAAGGGTATCGTGCACCCCTCCACTTT.

This clonotype was seen repeatedly, ten times or more. The chain is built from TRBV20-1 and TRBJ2-3; the D is unclear. The V gene's germline CDR1 is DFQATT and CDR2 SNEGSKA (reference sequence). This CDR3 region has 13 residues. Trimming took off 1 base at V and 2 bases at J, with 7 bases between the two ends. The CDR3 sequence: CSARGIFTDTQYF. The DNA for the CDR3 is TGCAGTGCTAGAGGCATCTTCACAGATACGCAGTATTTT.

The table lists this clonotype with many counts. The chain combines TRBV7-2 with TRBJ2-5; TRBD2 might be the D (6 bases). The CDR3 spans 15 residues. Looked up from germline, CDR1 is SGHTA and CDR2 is FQGNSA. The germline V and J ends were trimmed by 5 bases and 5 bases, with 18 bases remaining between them. CDR3 DNA sequence: TGTGCCAGCAGCCTCCTTCGCGGGGCCGGGGAGACCCAGTACTTC. Amino acid sequence: CASSLLRGAGETQYF.

This clonotype was observed many times. The J gene is TRBJ2-5, the V gene TRBV5-1; D might be TRBD1 (6 bases). The CDR3 totals 14 residues. Germline lookup yields CDR1 SGHRS and CDR2 YFSETQ. V was clipped by 0 bases and J by 3 bases, with 9 bases between them. CDR3 sequence reads: CASSLEGGEETQYF. The CDR3 DNA is TGCGCCAGCAGCTTGGAAGGGGGTGAAGAGACCCAGTACTTC.

This clonotype has ten or more counts. The rearrangement joins TRBV7-2 to TRBJ2-7; 13 positions agree with TRBD2. The CDR3 is made up of 20 amino acids. The V gene end was trimmed by 0 bases and the J gene end by 0 bases; junction bases not matched to a gene: 11. Germline V lookup: CDR1 SGHTA, CDR2 FQGNSA. CDR3 protein: CASSLALGLAGDMSSYEQYF. CDR3 sequence (DNA): TGTGCCAGCAGCTTAGCGCTCGGACTAGCGGGGGATATGAGCTCCTACGAGCAGTACTTC.

The table lists this clonotype with many counts. The CDR3 here is CASSPGPLGDTQYF. CDR3 bases: TGTGCCAGCAGCCCTGGACCCTTAGGGGATACGCAGTATTTT. This rearrangement joins TRBV7-8 to TRBJ2-3; D is undetermined. The V and J ends lost 5 bases and 6 bases respectively, with 15 bases between them. The CDR3 has 14 residues. CDR1 is SGHVS, CDR2 FQNEAQ, per germline.

This clonotype is categorized as medium-sized (0.01 to 0.1%). V usage is TRBV24-1 and J usage is TRBJ2-1; 12 bases map to TRBD2. CDR3 size: 18 residues. CDR1 is KGHDR and CDR2 is SFDVKD in the germline V gene. Unmatched junction bases numbered 11, after V lost 2 bases and J lost 7 bases. The CDR3 protein is CATSDSWTSGTTTNEQFF. CDR3 bases: TGTGCCACCAGTGATTCCTGGACTAGCGGGACTACCACAAATGAGCAGTTCTTC.

Ten or more counts support this clonotype. The chain couples TRBV7-2 to TRBJ2-7; 7 bases line up with TRBD2. The length of the CDR3 is 12 residues. The V gene's germline CDR1 is SGHTA and CDR2 FQGNSA. The V segment lost 2 bases and the J segment 9 bases; nucleotides outside the gene matches: 4. The DNA for the CDR3 is TGTGCCAGCAGCTTAACAGCGGGGCGGCAGTACTTC. This gives the protein CASSLTAGRQYF.

This clonotype was counted ten times or more. V gene TRBV20-1 combines with J gene TRBJ2-1; TRBD2 aligns across 14 bases. CDR3 size: 15 residues. V lost 4 bases and J lost 9; bases outside the gene matches: 8. CDR1 and CDR2 from the germline V gene are DFQATT and SNEGSKA (reference sequence). CDR3 amino acids: CSAKSGTSGGGEQFF. For the CDR3, the DNA is TGCAGTGCTAAATCAGGGACTAGCGGGGGCGGTGAGCAGTTCTTC.

The table lists this clonotype with many counts. This chain uses TRBV20-1 with TRBJ2-1; 10 bases fit TRBD2. This CDR3 contains 14 residues. Looked up from germline, CDR1 is DFQATT and CDR2 is SNEGSKA (reference sequence). Trimming removed 3 bases from V and 7 bases from J; junction bases left unmatched: 6. CDR3 protein: CSASTSGVKNEQFF. For the CDR3, the DNA is TGCAGTGCTAGTACTAGCGGGGTTAAGAATGAGCAGTTCTTC.

V and J are TRBV7-2 and TRBJ2-1; D perhaps matches TRBD1 (6 bases). Germline values: CDR1 SGHTA, CDR2 FQGNSA. Trimming took off 3 bases at V and 0 bases at J, with 9 bases between the two ends. The CDR3 loop spans 15 amino acids. DNA of the CDR3: TGTGCCAGCAGCTTCGGGACACCCTCCTACAATGAGCAGTTCTTC. This translates into CASSFGTPSYNEQFF.

Details on this clonotype: One end of the junction is discordant with germline, which a read error may explain. CDR3 sequence reads: CASSLAPGIYNEQFF. The DNA of the CDR3 is TGTGCTAGCAGCTTAGCTCCGGGAATCTACAATGAGCAGTTCTTC. V gene TRBV7-7 combines with J gene TRBJ2-1, with D perhaps matching TRBD2 (5 bases). The CDR3 spans 15 residues. Germline-derived CDR1 and CDR2 are SSHAT and FNYEAQ (reference sequence).

Many counts were recorded for this clonotype. The chain is built from TRBV10-1 and TRBJ2-3; 7 bases map to TRBD1. The CDR3 contains 14 residues. CDR1 is WNHNN and CDR2 is SYGVQD in the germline V gene (reference sequence). V dropped 9 bases and J dropped 0; count of bases not matched to a gene: 6. The CDR3 nucleotides are TGCGCCAGTGCCCCGGGACAGAGCACAGATACGCAGTATTTT. Protein product: CASAPGQSTDTQYF.

This clonotype was seen many times. The rearrangement links TRBV27 to TRBJ1-1; D is unresolved. The CDR3 spans 15 residues. CDR1 is MNHEY, CDR2 SMNVEV, per germline (reference sequence). Trimming removed 4 bases from V and 7 bases from J, with 19 bases in between. The CDR3 DNA is TGTGCCAGCAGTTCTCCCCAAAAGGGTATGAGTGAAGCTTTCTTT. Residues: CASSSPQKGMSEAFF.

This clonotype was seen only a few times. This rearrangement joins TRBV7-2 to TRBJ2-5; D might be TRBD2 (5 bases). The germline CDR1 and CDR2 sequences are SGHTA and FQGNSA. The germline V and J ends were trimmed by 5 bases and 1 base, with 8 bases remaining between them. The CDR3 runs to 13 residues. CDR3 DNA: TGTGCCAGCAGCCCGAGCGGCCAAGAGACCCAGTACTTC. Its protein is CASSPSGQETQYF.